The 13 T cell receptor beta chains presented below share a single source sample, sequenced in a study of T cells in women clearing cervical HPV infection. Assay: immunoSEQ multiplex PCR; the TCRdb copy retains only in-frame clones and omits some. The sample holds more than 30,000 clones. The sequencing sample was made of blood buffy coat. These receptors all stem from a woman between 18 and 69 years old with a cervical HPV16 infection that either progressed to CIN3+ or cleared (not recorded which).

A note on this clone: From the germline J gene comes the end of the CDR3, since the read stops 3 residues before it. The rearrangement links TRBV30 to TRBJ1-4; TRBD1 might be the D (6 bases). V gave up 3 bases and J gave up 8 bases, with 10 bases separating them. The CDR3 covers 12 residues. In germline, CDR1 is GTSNPN, CDR2 SVGIG (reference sequence). The CDR3 here is CAWSGGREKLFF. CDR3 DNA, as far as it was read: TGTGCCTGGAGCGGGGGGCGGGAAAAA.

The part of the CDR3 DNA that was read is TGTGCCAGTAGTTATGACCAAGGACTCGGAGAGACC. This sequence encodes CASSYDQGLGET. The complete CDR3 reads CASSYDQGLGETQYF. The V call is TRBV19, the J call TRBJ2-5, with a possible D match to TRBD2 (5 bases). The CDR3 goes on 3 residues after the read ends, and that part is filled in from the germline J gene. The CDR3 loop spans 15 amino acids. Germline lookup yields CDR1 LNHDA and CDR2 SQIVND (reference sequence). V was trimmed by 5 bases and J by 4 bases, leaving 17 bases between them.

A note on this clone: The CDR3 goes on 3 residues after the read ends, and that part is filled in from the germline J gene. The chain recombines TRBV18 with TRBJ2-4; D may be TRBD2 (6 bases). The CDR3 sequence is 13 residues long. Per the germline V gene, CDR1 is KGHSH and CDR2 is LQKENI. CDR3 sequence: CASSPGTDYGQYF. The CDR3 bases that were read are TGTGCCAGCTCTCCAGGGACGGACTATGGT.

Comments on this clone: The read falls 3 residues short of the CDR3 end, and the missing part is taken from the germline J gene. The chain employs TRBV30 and TRBJ1-4; no firm D call. Per the germline V gene, CDR1 is GTSNPN and CDR2 is SVGIG (reference sequence). The CDR3 sequence is 13 residues long. CDR3 DNA, as far as it was read: TGTGCCTGGAGTGTACTGAAGCATTCACCA. Its protein product is CAWSVLKHSP. The CDR3 as a whole reads CAWSVLKHSPLFF.

As to this clone: The CDR3 end falls 3 residues outside the read, so it is completed with the germline J gene. The chain uses TRBV19 and TRBJ1-2, with D tentatively TRBD1 (6 bases). This CDR3 has 14 amino acids. CDR1 is LNHDA and CDR2 is SQIVND in the germline V gene (reference sequence). CDR3 amino acids: CASSTGMGSYDYTF. The covered CDR3 bases are TGTGCCAGTAGCACAGGGATGGGGTCCTACGAC. The full variable domain, with the rest looked up from reference TRBV19 and TRBJ1-2, is DGGITQSPKYLFRKEGQNVTLSCEQNLNHDAMYWYRQDPGQGLRLIYYSQIVNDFQKGDIAEGYSVSREKKESFPLTVTSAQKNPTAFYLCASSTGMGSYDYTFGSGTRLTVV.

Points on this clone: The read halts 3 residues ahead of the CDR3 end, with the missing end drawn from the germline J gene. J is TRBJ2-6 and V is TRBV2; D ambiguous. V lost 6 bases and J lost 2, with 8 bases in between. CDR1 and CDR2 (germline): SNHLY, FYNNEI. CDR3 length: 14 residues. The CDR3 bases that were read are TGTGCCAGCAGCTCGGTAGCTGGGGCCAACGTC. It specifies CASSSVAGANV. The full CDR3 sequence reads CASSSVAGANVLTF.

Comments on this clone: The read terminates 3 residues before the CDR3 end, so the remaining end is supplied by the germline J gene. The chain joins TRBV11-3 to TRBJ2-2, with D perhaps matching TRBD2 (5 bases). The CDR3 totals 13 residues. Germline CDR1 is SGHNT and CDR2 is YENEEA. V lost 7 bases and J 6 bases, leaving 12 bases between the germline ends. The CDR3 DNA, read in part, is TGTGCCAGCATGAATGAGGGTTCCGGGGAG. Amino acids: CASMNEGSGE. In full, the CDR3 is CASMNEGSGELFF.

The CDR3: CASSYFVQPQHF. The covered CDR3 bases are TGTGCCAGCAGTTACTTCGTACAGCCC. The chain combines TRBV6-2 or TRBV6-3 with TRBJ1-5, with unresolved D. The sequenced fragment ends 3 residues before the CDR3 boundary, so the rest is inferred from the germline J gene. The germline gives CDR1 MNHEY, CDR2 SVGEGT. Trimming cost V 1 base and J 7 bases, with 5 bases left between them. This CDR3 is 12 amino acids long.

Points on this clone: The read terminates 3 residues ahead of where the CDR3 ends, so the germline J gene completes it. The sample holds other DNA sequences that translate to the same CDR3. The V call is TRBV7-8, the J call TRBJ1-3; 8 bases line up with TRBD1. The CDR3 contains 15 residues. Germline values: CDR1 SGHVS, CDR2 FQNEAQ. Trimming at V came to 1 base and at J to 2 bases, leaving 1 base not matched to a gene. CDR3 region: CASSLGTGPGNTIYF. Partial CDR3 DNA: TGTGCCAGCAGCTTAGGGACAGGGCCTGGAAACACC.

As to this clone: Compared with germline, one end of the junction differs, possibly owing to a read error. The sequenced fragment ends 3 residues before the CDR3 boundary, so the rest is inferred from the germline J gene. This rearrangement joins TRBV4-2 to TRBJ2-1; weak D call: TRBD1 (5 bases). Per germline, CDR1 LGHNA and CDR2 YNFKEQ. The CDR3 is 16 residues long. The CDR3 protein is CASSQDRGTVYNEQFF. The CDR3 bases that were read are TGCGCCAGCAGCCAAGATAGGGGCACAGTATACAATGAG.

Turning to this clone: The sequence runs out 3 residues before the end of the CDR3; the remainder is reconstructed from the germline J gene. The genes are TRBV30 and TRBJ2-2, with 9 nucleotides matching TRBD1. The CDR3 contains 15 residues. Germline V gene lookup returns CDR1 GTSNPN and CDR2 SVGIG (reference sequence). The covered CDR3 bases are TGTGCCTGGAGTCGACGGGACAGGGATGGTTCACCG. Its protein product is CAWSRRDRDGSP. The CDR3, in full, reads CAWSRRDRDGSPLFF.

In regard to this clone: The read ends 3 residues shy of where the CDR3 ends; the end is completed using the germline J gene. The chain joins TRBV15 to TRBJ2-7, with 7 bases that match TRBD1. Trimming cost V 0 bases and J 4 bases; bases outside gene matches: 6. The CDR3 length is 15 residues. Per germline, CDR1 LNHNV and CDR2 YYDKDF (reference sequence). Incomplete CDR3 DNA: TGTGCCACCAGCAGAGACAGGGGGATGGGGTACGAG. Its translation: CATSRDRGMGYE. The CDR3 as a whole reads CATSRDRGMGYEQYF.

As concerns this clone: The read ends 3 residues shy of where the CDR3 ends; the end is completed using the germline J gene. The chain combines TRBV20-1 with TRBJ2-1, with TRBD2 matching 11 bases. Germline V CDR1 and CDR2: DFQATT, SNEGSKA (reference sequence). The CDR3 consists of 14 residues. With V trimmed by 4 bases and J by 5 bases, 4 bases remained unmatched. Incomplete CDR3 DNA: TGCAGTGCTACTAGCGGGAGGCCCCACAATGAG. Protein: CSATSGRPHNE. The complete CDR3 sequence is CSATSGRPHNEQFF.